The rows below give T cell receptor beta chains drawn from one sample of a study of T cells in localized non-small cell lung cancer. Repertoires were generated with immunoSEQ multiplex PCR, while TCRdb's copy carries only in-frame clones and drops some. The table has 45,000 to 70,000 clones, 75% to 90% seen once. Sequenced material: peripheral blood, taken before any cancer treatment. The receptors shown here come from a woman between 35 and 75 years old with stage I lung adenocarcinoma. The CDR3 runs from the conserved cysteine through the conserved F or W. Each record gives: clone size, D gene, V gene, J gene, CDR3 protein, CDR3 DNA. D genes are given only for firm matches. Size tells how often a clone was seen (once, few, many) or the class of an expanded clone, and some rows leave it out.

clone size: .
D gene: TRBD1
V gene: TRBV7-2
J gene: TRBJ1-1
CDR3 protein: CASSLSTGVNTEAFF
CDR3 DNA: TGTGCCAGCAGCTTATCCACAGGGGTGAACACTGAAGCTTTCTTT

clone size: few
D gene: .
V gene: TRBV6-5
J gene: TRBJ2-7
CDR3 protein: CASSSGGAGNYEQYF
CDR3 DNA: TGTGCCAGCAGCTCTGGAGGTGCGGGTAACTACGAGCAGTACTTC

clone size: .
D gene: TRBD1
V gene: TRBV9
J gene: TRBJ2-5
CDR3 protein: CASSVTGTVETQYF
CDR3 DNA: TGTGCCAGCAGCGTGACAGGGACAGTGGAGACCCAGTACTTC

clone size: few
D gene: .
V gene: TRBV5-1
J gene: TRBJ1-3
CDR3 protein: CASSLDGRTGNTIYF
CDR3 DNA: TGCGCCAGCAGCTTGGATGGCAGGACTGGAAACACCATATATTTT

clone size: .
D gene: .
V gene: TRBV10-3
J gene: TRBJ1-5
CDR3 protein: CAISRTDSNQPQHF
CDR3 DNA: TGTGCCATCAGTCGGACAGATAGCAATCAGCCCCAGCATTTT

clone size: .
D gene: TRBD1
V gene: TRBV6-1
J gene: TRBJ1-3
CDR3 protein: CASSERDRSGNTIYF
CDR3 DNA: TGTGCCAGCAGTGAACGGGACAGGAGTGGAAACACCATATATTTT

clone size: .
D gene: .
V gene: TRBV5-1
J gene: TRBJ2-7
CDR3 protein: CASSLKGYEQYF
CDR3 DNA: TGCGCCAGCAGCTTGAAGGGTTACGAGCAGTACTTC

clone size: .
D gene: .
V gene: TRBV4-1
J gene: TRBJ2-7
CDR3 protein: CASSRDLGQTYEQYF
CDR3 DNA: TGCGCCAGCAGCCGGGACTTGGGACAGACCTACGAGCAGTACTTC

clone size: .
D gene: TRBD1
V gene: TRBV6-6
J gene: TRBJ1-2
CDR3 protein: CASSYTPRGGGYTF
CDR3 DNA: TGTGCCAGCAGTTACACCCCCAGGGGGGGAGGCTACACCTTC

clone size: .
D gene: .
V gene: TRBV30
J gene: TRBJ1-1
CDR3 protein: CACEKGVGFTEAFF
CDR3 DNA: TGTGCCTGTGAAAAGGGGGTAGGTTTCACTGAAGCTTTCTTT

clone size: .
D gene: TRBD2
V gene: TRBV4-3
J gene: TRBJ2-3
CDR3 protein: CASSQELAGGTDTQYF
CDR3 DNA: TGCGCCAGCAGCCAAGAATTAGCGGGGGGCACAGATACGCAGTATTTT

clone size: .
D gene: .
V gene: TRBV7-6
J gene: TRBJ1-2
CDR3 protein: CASSARPGTYGYTF
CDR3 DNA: TGTGCCAGCAGCGCCAGGCCGGGCACCTATGGCTACACCTTC

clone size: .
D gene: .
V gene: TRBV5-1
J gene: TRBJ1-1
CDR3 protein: CASSWDTEAFF
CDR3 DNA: TGCGCCAGCAGCTGGGACACTGAAGCTTTCTTT

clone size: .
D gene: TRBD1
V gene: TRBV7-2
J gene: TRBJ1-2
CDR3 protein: CASSFLGDRDGYTF
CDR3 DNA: TGTGCCAGCAGCTTCCTTGGGGACAGAGATGGCTACACCTTC

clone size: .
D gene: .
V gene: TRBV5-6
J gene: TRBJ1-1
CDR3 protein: CASSLGWGTEAFF
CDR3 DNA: TGTGCCAGCAGCTTGGGCTGGGGCACTGAAGCTTTCTTT

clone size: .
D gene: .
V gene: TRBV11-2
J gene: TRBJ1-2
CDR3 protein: CASSQAGSYTF
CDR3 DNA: TGTGCCAGCAGCCAGGCGGGGAGCTACACCTTC

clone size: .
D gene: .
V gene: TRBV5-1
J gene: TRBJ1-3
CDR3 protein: CASSLSGLGNTIYF
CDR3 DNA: TGCGCCAGCAGCTTATCGGGGTTAGGAAACACCATATATTTT

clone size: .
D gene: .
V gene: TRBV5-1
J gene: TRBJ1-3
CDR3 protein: CASSLLGGSGGNTIYF
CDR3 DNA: TGCGCCAGCAGCTTGCTGGGGGGAAGTGGTGGAAACACCATATATTTT

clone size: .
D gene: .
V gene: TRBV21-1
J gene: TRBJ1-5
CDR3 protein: CASSKGGLGRPNSNQPQHF
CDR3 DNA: TGTGCCAGCAGCAAAGGAGGCTTGGGCAGGCCCAATAGCAATCAGCCCCAGCATTTT

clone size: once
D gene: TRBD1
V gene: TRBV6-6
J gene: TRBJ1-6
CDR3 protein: CASSLAGTGVDSPLHF
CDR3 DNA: TGTGCCAGCAGTTTGGCAGGGACAGGGGTCGATTCACCCCTCCACTTT

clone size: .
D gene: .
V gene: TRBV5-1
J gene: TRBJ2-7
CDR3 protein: CASSLVQGLTGEQYF
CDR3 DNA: TGCGCCAGCAGCTTGGTGCAGGGCTTAACGGGCGAGCAGTACTTC